Listed here are 27 T cell receptor beta chains from one sample, sequenced in a study of T-cell memory formation after mild COVID-19. TCRdb re-called the 5' RACE reads with MiXCR, one entry per CDR3 protein. This table holds about 340,000 distinct CDR3 sequences, about a sixth found once. The specimen sequenced was PBMCs or a T cell subset sorted from them (not recorded which). The receptors here all came from a man in his late teens or twenties who had mild COVID-19 (a few samples of this study predate the infection). Cell type and time point are not known.

This clonotype was picked up a small number of times. The chain links TRBV6-6 to TRBJ2-3; D may be TRBD2 (6 bases). This CDR3 is built from 13 residues. V lost 4 bases to trimming and J lost 7 bases, with 12 bases between them. Germline values: CDR1 MNHNY, CDR2 SVGAGI (reference sequence). The CDR3 is CASSFLATYTQYF. In nucleotides, the CDR3 is TGTGCCAGCAGTTTTCTAGCGACATATACGCAGTATTTT.

This clonotype was seen only once. The V and J genes are TRBV4-1 and TRBJ2-7, with D possibly TRBD2 on 6 matching bases. CDR1 MGHRA and CDR2 YSYEKL come from the germline V gene. This CDR3 has 14 amino acids. V lost 0 bases, J lost 4 bases, and 10 bases lay in between. Here the CDR3 DNA reads TGCGCCAGCAGCCAAGATCATGGGGGGTACGAGCAGTACTTC. Protein: CASSQDHGGYEQYF.

The chain carries TRBV27 and TRBJ2-1; D is ambiguous. V was trimmed by 8 bases and J by 8 bases, leaving 10 bases between them. The CDR3 is made up of 11 amino acids. Germline V lookup: CDR1 MNHEY, CDR2 SMNVEV (reference sequence). CDR3 loop: CASRRYDEQFF. In DNA form, the CDR3 reads TGTGCCAGCCGAAGGTACGATGAGCAGTTCTTC.

V gene TRBV28 combines with J gene TRBJ2-6; 7 bases agree with TRBD1. The trim removed 5 bases at V and 3 bases at J, leaving 13 bases unmatched. Germline loops: CDR1 MDHEN, CDR2 SYDVKM. The CDR3 has 18 amino acids. The CDR3 DNA reads as TGTGCCAGCAGTCCGATGACAGGGCGGAGCGGTGGGGCCAACGTCCTGACTTTC. Its translation is CASSPMTGRSGGANVLTF.

The chain uses TRBV20-1 and TRBJ2-1; D is unclear. Between the trimmed V and J ends, which lost 0 bases and 9 bases, there was a span of 21 bases. This CDR3 contains 16 residues. Germline V gene sequence: CDR1 DFQATT, CDR2 SNEGSKA (reference sequence). This CDR3 is CSARDVGLSHMGEQFF. The CDR3 nucleotides are TGCAGTGCTAGAGATGTAGGGCTTTCCCATATGGGTGAGCAGTTCTTC.

The chain combines TRBV5-5 with TRBJ1-5, with D uncertain. The CDR3 sequence is 15 residues long. Per the germline V gene, CDR1 is SGHKS and CDR2 is YYEKEE (reference sequence). The ends were cut back, 0 bases at V and 6 bases at J, with 13 bases in the middle. This CDR3 is CASSLVGSLGQPQHF. The CDR3 nucleotides read TGTGCCAGCAGCTTGGTAGGATCCCTGGGTCAGCCCCAGCATTTT.

V and J are TRBV19 and TRBJ1-5; TRBD1 might be the D (6 bases). The germline CDR1 and CDR2 sequences are LNHDA and SQIVND (reference sequence). This CDR3 region has 12 residues. The germline V and J ends were trimmed by 3 bases and 16 bases, with 16 bases remaining between them. The chain's CDR3 is CASSMRAGAPHF. DNA of the CDR3: TGTGCCAGTAGTATGAGAGCAGGGGCGCCCCATTTT.

This clonotype was detected a few times. This chain uses TRBV5-1 with TRBJ2-3, with a possible D match to TRBD1 (5 bases). The V gene lost 7 bases and the J gene lost 1 base, with 13 bases spanning the gap. The CDR3 covers 14 residues. Germline assignment: CDR1 SGHRS and CDR2 YFSETQ. CDR3 sequence: CASSDRYGTDTQYF. The CDR3 region has the DNA TGCGCCAGCTCAGACAGATACGGCACAGATACGCAGTATTTT. The whole variable domain, remainder taken from reference TRBV5-1 and TRBJ2-3, is KAGVTQTPRYLIKTRGQQVTLSCSPISGHRSVSWYQQTPGQGLQFLFEYFSETQRNKGNFPGRFSGRQFSNSRSEMNVSTLELGDSALYLCASSDRYGTDTQYFGPGTRLTVL.

This clonotype has just one count. The CDR3 region is CASNGDGLSYGYTF. In DNA, the CDR3 is TGTGCCAGCAACGGGGACGGACTCTCCTATGGCTACACCTTC. The V call is TRBV12-3 or TRBV12-4, the J call TRBJ1-2; D might be TRBD1 (5 bases). The CDR3 extends over 14 amino acids. V lost 7 bases to trimming and J lost 4 bases, with 16 bases between them.

This clonotype was seen more than once but under ten times. The gene calls are TRBV3-1 and TRBJ2-3, with 9 bases that match TRBD2. The CDR3 runs to 16 residues. With 3 bases clipped from V and 1 base from J, the junction kept 5 bases outside the gene matches. The germline V gene has CDR1 LGHDT and CDR2 YNNKEL (reference sequence). The CDR3 is CASSHIRTSGTDTQYF. The CDR3 DNA follows: TGTGCCAGCAGCCATATAAGGACTAGCGGCACAGATACGCAGTATTTT.

In its sample, this clonotype was seen a few times. The V and J genes are TRBV24-1 and TRBJ2-7; either TRBD1 or TRBD2 may fit D (5 bases each). This CDR3 is built from 17 residues. V dropped 9 bases and J dropped 0 bases, with 23 bases sitting between them. The germline V gene has CDR1 KGHDR and CDR2 SFDVKD. CDR3 sequence reads: CATGVASDEGPSYEQYV. CDR3 in DNA: TGTGCCACCGGAGTTGCGTCGGACGAGGGACCCTCCTACGAGCAGTACGTC.

CDR3 in DNA: TGTGCCAGCAGCCAAGATAAACCGGGGGGCACGCAGTATTTT. Translated: CASSQDKPGGTQYF. V and J are TRBV4-2 and TRBJ2-3, with D maybe TRBD2 (7 bases). V lost 0 bases and J 9 bases, leaving 13 bases between the germline ends. CDR3 length: 14 amino acids. Germline lookup yields CDR1 LGHNA and CDR2 YNFKEQ.

This clonotype showed up just a few times. This chain uses TRBV18 with TRBJ2-2, with D possibly being TRBD1 (6 bases). The V and J ends lost 3 bases and 7 bases respectively, with 15 bases between them. From germline, CDR1 is KGHSH and CDR2 LQKENI. The length of the CDR3 is 15 residues. The CDR3 DNA reads TGTGCCAGCTCACCGTCCAGGGGCAGTGACGGGGAGCTGTTTTTT. This translates into CASSPSRGSDGELFF.

This clonotype was found a few times. The chain links TRBV6-2 or TRBV6-3 to TRBJ2-7, with D perhaps TRBD2 (5 bases). The V end lost 5 bases, the J end lost 5 bases, and 19 bases lay between the germline ends. The length of the CDR3 is 15 residues. Germline values: CDR1 MNHEY, CDR2 SVGEGT. The CDR3 protein is CASSHMPTRGNEQYF. The CDR3 nucleotides read TGTGCCAGCAGTCATATGCCCACCCGGGGAAACGAGCAGTACTTC.

In its sample, this clonotype was seen a few times. The V gene is TRBV7-9, the J gene TRBJ1-6, with D unclear. The CDR3 has 14 amino acids. The germline gives CDR1 SEHNR, CDR2 FQNEAQ (reference sequence). V was trimmed by 5 bases and J by 8 bases, leaving 13 bases between them. The CDR3 DNA follows: TGTGCCAGCAGCCCATCCGGCGGGGATTCACCCCTCCACTTT. Protein sequence: CASSPSGGDSPLHF.

This clonotype was observed a few times. The chain uses TRBV27 and TRBJ2-7, with TRBD1 matching over 10 bases. The CDR3 is 17 amino acids. CDR1 and CDR2 (germline): MNHEY, SMNVEV (reference sequence). The J segment lost 0 bases and the V segment lost 2 bases, leaving 7 bases of the junction unmatched. In nucleotides, the CDR3 is TGTGCCAGCAGTTTACTCCGGACAGGGGGTAACTCCTACGAGCAGTACTTC. Amino acid sequence: CASSLLRTGGNSYEQYF.

The rearrangement joins TRBV20-1 to TRBJ2-2; unclear D gene. This CDR3 spans 13 amino acids. Germline V gene sequence: CDR1 DFQATT, CDR2 SNEGSKA (reference sequence). Trimming cost V 6 bases and J 3 bases, with 11 bases left between them. CDR3 nucleotide sequence: TGCAGTGCAGCCGACCCCCACACCGGGGAGCTGTTTTTT. Translating it yields CSAADPHTGELFF.

This clonotype was seen a handful of times. The chain joins TRBV2 to TRBJ2-2; D remains ambiguous. Germline CDR1 SNHLY, CDR2 FYNNEI. The ends were cut back, 4 bases at V and 0 bases at J, with 12 bases in the middle. The length of the CDR3 is 16 residues. The CDR3 DNA reads TGTGCCAGCAGTGTTTCGTTCAGCGCGAACACCGGGGAGCTGTTTTTT. Its translation is CASSVSFSANTGELFF. Drawing the rest from reference TRBV2 and TRBJ2-2, the complete variable domain is EPEVTQTPSHQVTQMGQEVILRCVPISNHLYFYWYRQILGQKVEFLVSFYNNEISEKSEIFDDQFSVERPDGSNFTLKIRSTKLEDSAMYFCASSVSFSANTGELFFGEGSRLTVL.

The chain couples TRBV6-4 to TRBJ1-2, with D uncertain. This CDR3 has 13 residues. V was cut by 2 bases and J by 10 bases, with 14 bases left in between. Looked up from germline, CDR1 is MRHNA and CDR2 is SNTAGT. As DNA, the CDR3 is TGTGCCAGCAGTGACACCGTTAGCAAGGTCTACACCTTC. This sequence encodes CASSDTVSKVYTF.

This clonotype showed up many times. The chain carries TRBV2 and TRBJ2-3; a possible D gene is TRBD2 (6 bases). This CDR3 has 12 amino acids. CDR1 SNHLY and CDR2 FYNNEI come from the germline V gene. V lost 4 bases to trimming and J lost 6 bases, with 8 bases between them. The CDR3 region has the DNA TGTGCCAGCAGTGCCAGCGGGGATACGCAGTATTTT. Translating it yields CASSASGDTQYF.

The chain has TRBV6-8 and TRBJ2-7, with a possible D match to TRBD2 (5 bases). From germline, CDR1 is MNHGY and CDR2 SAAAGT. There are 13 residues in the CDR3. V was pared by 7 bases and J by 4 bases, with 14 bases between. CDR3 nucleotide sequence: TGTGCCAGCAACGGGTTTACTAGATACGAGCAGTACGTC. It specifies CASNGFTRYEQYV.

The CDR3: CASSYRVQDTQYF. The CDR3 DNA reads TGTGCCAGCAGTTACAGGGTGCAAGATACGCAGTATTTT. The chain has TRBV6-5 and TRBJ2-3; D is unclear. CDR1 is MNHEY, CDR2 SVGAGI, per germline. Trimming shortened V by 2 bases and J by 5 bases, and 8 bases separated the two germline ends. This CDR3 region has 13 residues.

This clonotype appeared a few times. This chain uses TRBV5-1 with TRBJ1-1, with D tentatively TRBD1 (6 bases). Looked up from germline, CDR1 is SGHRS and CDR2 is YFSETQ. With 0 bases removed from V and 1 base from J, the gap between germline ends came to 13 bases. The CDR3 is 16 residues long. The CDR3 coding sequence is TGCGCCAGCAGCTTGGATGCGGGACAACCGAACACTGAAGCTTTCTTT. This gives the protein CASSLDAGQPNTEAFF.

This sequence joins TRBV7-6 and TRBJ2-3, with TRBD2 identical over 8 bases. CDR1 and CDR2 (germline): SGHVS, FNYEAQ. The CDR3 sequence is 12 residues long. V was clipped by 5 bases and J by 10 bases; unmatched bases: 5. CDR3 sequence (DNA): TGTGCCAGCAGCGTAGAGCGGGGGCCGCAGTATTTT. Its protein is CASSVERGPQYF. Supplemented by reference TRBV7-6 and TRBJ2-3, the full variable domain reads GAGVSQSPRYKVTKRGQDVALRCDPISGHVSLYWYRQALGQGPEFLTYFNYEAQQDKSGLPNDRFSAERPEGSISTLTIQRTEQRDSAMYRCASSVERGPQYFGPGTRLTVL.

In this sample, this clonotype turned up a few times. The genes are TRBV7-3 and TRBJ2-1; the D call may be TRBD1 or TRBD2 (7 bases each). V shed 5 bases and J shed 2 bases, with 13 bases lying between them. CDR1 and CDR2 from the germline V gene are SGHTA and FQGTGA. The CDR3 contains 15 residues. CDR3 DNA sequence: TGTGCCAGCAGCCAGGGGGGGGACACCTACAATGAGCAGTTCTTC. The encoded protein is CASSQGGDTYNEQFF. Together with reference TRBV7-3 and TRBJ2-1, the CDR3 gives the full variable domain: GAGVSQTPSNKVTEKGKYVELRCDPISGHTALYWYRQSLGQGPEFLIYFQGTGAADDSGLPNDRFFAVRPEGSVSTLKIQRTERGDSAVYLCASSQGGDTYNEQFFGPGTRLTVL.

This sequence joins TRBV5-1 and TRBJ1-1; 10 nucleotides align to TRBD1. Germline loops: CDR1 SGHRS, CDR2 YFSETQ. The CDR3 is 15 amino acids. With 4 bases clipped from V and 7 bases from J, the junction kept 10 bases outside the gene matches. The DNA for the CDR3 is TGCGCCAGCAGCACCTTGACAGGGGGCTCGAATGAAGCTTTCTTT. This sequence encodes CASSTLTGGSNEAFF. Full variable domain (remainder filled in from reference TRBV5-1 and TRBJ1-1): KAGVTQTPRYLIKTRGQQVTLSCSPISGHRSVSWYQQTPGQGLQFLFEYFSETQRNKGNFPGRFSGRQFSNSRSEMNVSTLELGDSALYLCASSTLTGGSNEAFFGQGTRLTVV.

V is TRBV6-1 and J is TRBJ2-7; 13 bases match TRBD2. CDR3 length: 18 amino acids. V gave up 3 bases and J gave up 0 bases; unmatched junction bases: 8. Germline values: CDR1 MNHNS, CDR2 SASEGT. The DNA for the CDR3 is TGTGCCAGCAGTGACTCGGGACTAGCGGGGCCAAGCTCCTACGAGCAGTACGTC. Amino acids: CASSDSGLAGPSSYEQYV.